These T cell receptor beta chains were read from a single sample in a study of control samples from healthy donors and cancer patients. Libraries were prepared by immunoSEQ multiplex PCR; TCRdb keeps only in-frame clonotypes and omits some of them. The profile covers 40,000 to 50,000 clones, with 83% appearing a single time and about half taken by the ten largest. Sequencing was performed on blood. The origin of the receptors is a man aged 60 to 69 in good health. Both conserved end residues are part of each CDR3. The D gene is left open where the match is weak. Only part of the rows carry a size: once, few, many, or a class if the clone is expanded.

size: .; length: 14; D: .; V: TRBV9; J: TRBJ2-5; DNA: TGTGCCAGCAGCACCAGGGTGGGTGTAGAGACCCAGTACTTC; CDR3: CASSTRVGVETQYF
size: .; length: 15; D: TRBD1; V: TRBV25-1; J: TRBJ2-5; DNA: TGTGCCAGCAGTGGAGAGACAGGGGTTCGTCAGACCCAGTACTTC; CDR3: CASSGETGVRQTQYF
size: once; length: 16; D: TRBD2; V: TRBV3-1/TRBV3-2; J: TRBJ2-3; DNA: TGTGCCAGCAGCCAAGATAGGACTAGCGGATGGGAGACGCAGTATTTT; CDR3: CASSQDRTSGWETQYF
size: .; length: 15; D: TRBD1; V: TRBV29-1; J: TRBJ2-3; DNA: TGCAGCGTTGTAACAGGGGCACATAGCACAGATACGCAGTATTTT; CDR3: CSVVTGAHSTDTQYF
size: .; length: 15; D: .; V: TRBV5-4; J: TRBJ2-7; DNA: TGTGCCAGCAGCCCACCGGGACGGCCCTCCTACGAGCAGTACTTC; CDR3: CASSPPGRPSYEQYF
size: .; length: 15; D: .; V: TRBV18; J: TRBJ1-3; DNA: TGTGCCAGCTCACCTAATAAGGGATCAGGAAACACCATATATTTT; CDR3: CASSPNKGSGNTIYF
size: .; length: 14; D: .; V: TRBV27; J: TRBJ1-1; DNA: TGTGCCAGCAGTTTACTGGGCCCCAACACTGAAGCTTTCTTT; CDR3: CASSLLGPNTEAFF
size: .; length: 14; D: TRBD2; V: TRBV2; J: TRBJ2-1; DNA: TGTGCCAGCAGGGAGACTAGCGCCTACAATGAGCAGTTCTTC; CDR3: CASRETSAYNEQFF
size: once; length: 15; D: .; V: TRBV28; J: TRBJ2-3; DNA: TGTGCCAGCAGTTTCGGGACGGGTAGCACAGATACGCAGTATTTT; CDR3: CASSFGTGSTDTQYF
size: once; length: 15; D: TRBD1; V: TRBV30; J: TRBJ2-1; DNA: TGTGCCTGGAGTGAGGGACAGGGGTCCTACAATGAGCAGTTCTTC; CDR3: CAWSEGQGSYNEQFF
size: .; length: 14; D: .; V: TRBV24-1; J: TRBJ1-5; DNA: TGTGCCACCAGTCCAGGGATTAGCAATCAGCCCCAGCATTTT; CDR3: CATSPGISNQPQHF
size: once; length: 16; D: .; V: TRBV5-8; J: TRBJ2-3; DNA: TGTGCCAGCCGCGGGACCCAACCCCTCGTAACAGATACGCAGTATTTT; CDR3: CASRGTQPLVTDTQYF
size: .; length: 10; D: .; V: TRBV29-1; J: TRBJ2-5; DNA: TGCAGCGCCTTCCAAGAGACCCAGTACTTC; CDR3: CSAFQETQYF
size: .; length: 18; D: .; V: TRBV18; J: TRBJ1-5; DNA: TGTGCCAGCTCACTCGGACAGAGTGGGGGATATAGCAATCAGCCCCAGCATTTT; CDR3: CASSLGQSGGYSNQPQHF
size: .; length: 14; D: .; V: TRBV2; J: TRBJ1-4; DNA: TGTGCCAGCAGGTCTGATTCGGCTAATGAAAAACTGTTTTTT; CDR3: CASRSDSANEKLFF
size: once; length: 16; D: TRBD1; V: TRBV30; J: TRBJ1-1; DNA: TGTGCCTGGTCGCCTGCTCGGACAGGGGGCACGAGGGAAGCTTTCTTT; CDR3: CAWSPARTGGTREAFF
size: few; length: 14; D: TRBD1; V: TRBV18; J: TRBJ2-7; DNA: TGTGCCAGCTCATCCTGGGACAGGGACCGCGAGCAGTACTTC; CDR3: CASSSWDRDREQYF
size: .; length: 16; D: TRBD2; V: TRBV9; J: TRBJ2-2; DNA: TGTGCCAGCAGCGGGACTAGCGGGAGACAGACCGGGGAGCTGTTTTTT; CDR3: CASSGTSGRQTGELFF
size: .; length: 16; D: TRBD2; V: TRBV6-2/TRBV6-3; J: TRBJ2-5; DNA: TGTGCCAGCAGTACCCCTATAGCGGGAGTTGGGGAGACCCAGTACTTC; CDR3: CASSTPIAGVGETQYF
size: few; length: 16; D: TRBD1; V: TRBV18; J: TRBJ1-2; DNA: TGTGCCAGCTCACCGCCCTTCCCGGACAGGGACTATGGCTACACCTTC; CDR3: CASSPPFPDRDYGYTF
size: .; length: 16; D: .; V: TRBV18; J: TRBJ1-2; DNA: TGTGCCAGCTCACCACGGGGGTCGGGACTGAACTATGGCTACACCTTC; CDR3: CASSPRGSGLNYGYTF
size: few; length: 14; D: TRBD1; V: TRBV28; J: TRBJ1-2; DNA: TGTGCCAGCAGTTCAACAGGGGGTACGGATGGCTACACCTTC; CDR3: CASSSTGGTDGYTF
size: .; length: 17; D: TRBD2; V: TRBV6-2/TRBV6-3; J: TRBJ2-5; DNA: TGTGCCAGCAGTTACTCGATTCTAGCGGGGGGACAAGAGACCCAGTACTTC; CDR3: CASSYSILAGGQETQYF
size: .; length: 13; D: .; V: TRBV6-5; J: TRBJ1-2; DNA: TGTGCCAGCAGTTTGGGGATCGGGGGTGGCTACACCTTC; CDR3: CASSLGIGGGYTF
size: few; length: 14; D: TRBD1; V: TRBV19; J: TRBJ1-5; DNA: TGTGCCAGTAGTACTAGGGACAGGGAAGCGCCCCAGCATTTT; CDR3: CASSTRDREAPQHF
size: .; length: 12; D: .; V: TRBV11-3; J: TRBJ2-2; DNA: TGTGCCAGCAGCTTCCACACCGGGGAGCTGTTTTTT; CDR3: CASSFHTGELFF
size: .; length: 17; D: TRBD1; V: TRBV7-9; J: TRBJ1-4; DNA: TGTGCCAGCAGCTTGTCAGGGGGCTGGGGAACTAATGAAAAACTGTTTTTT; CDR3: CASSLSGGWGTNEKLFF
size: once; length: 14; D: TRBD2; V: TRBV19; J: TRBJ2-7; DNA: TGTGCCAGTAGTATAGCGGGGGGGCCCCACGAGCAGTACTTC; CDR3: CASSIAGGPHEQYF
size: few; length: 16; D: .; V: TRBV19; J: TRBJ1-3; DNA: TGTGCCAGTAGTATAGTTCACACCGACTCTGGAAACACCATATATTTT; CDR3: CASSIVHTDSGNTIYF
size: few; length: 18; D: TRBD2; V: TRBV7-9; J: TRBJ2-3; DNA: TGTGCCAGCAGCTTAGCGTGGGCTAGCGGGAGGCGGACAGATACGCAGTATTTT; CDR3: CASSLAWASGRRTDTQYF
size: .; length: 12; D: .; V: TRBV29-1; J: TRBJ2-1; DNA: TGCAGCGTCCTAAAACAGGGCCATGAGCAGTTCTTC; CDR3: CSVLKQGHEQFF
size: .; length: 15; D: .; V: TRBV27; J: TRBJ1-6; DNA: TGTGCCAGCAGACCAGGGAGGACCTATAATTCACCCCTCCACTTT; CDR3: CASRPGRTYNSPLHF
size: few; length: 15; D: .; V: TRBV7-9; J: TRBJ2-1; DNA: TGTGCCAGCAGCCCTCGCGGTAGTTCCTACAATGAGCAGTTCTTC; CDR3: CASSPRGSSYNEQFF
size: .; length: 15; D: .; V: TRBV9; J: TRBJ2-1; DNA: TGTGCCAGCAGCCCCCGGGAGAAATCCTACAATGAGCAGTTCTTC; CDR3: CASSPREKSYNEQFF
size: .; length: 13; D: .; V: TRBV5-5; J: TRBJ2-3; DNA: TGTGCCAGCAGCGTTACCTTAGCAGATACGCAGTATTTT; CDR3: CASSVTLADTQYF
size: .; length: 15; D: .; V: TRBV7-6; J: TRBJ2-2; DNA: TGTGCCAGCAGCTTAAGGTCAGGCGGGACCGGGGAGCTGTTTTTT; CDR3: CASSLRSGGTGELFF